The rows below give T cell receptor beta chains drawn from one sample of a study of shared clonotypes between healthy human individuals. Here immunoSEQ multiplex PCR was the method, and the copy in TCRdb shows in-frame clones only, minus some. The sample yields roughly 600,000 clones, 95% to 98% seen once. Source material: naive CD8+ T cells sorted from blood. The origin of the receptors is a man younger than 45 in good health. Both conserved end residues are part of each CDR3. Each record gives: J gene, V gene, clone size, D gene, CDR3 DNA, CDR3 protein. D genes are given only for firm matches. Where a row states a size, it is once, few, many or the class of an expanded clone; other rows omit it.

TRBJ1-5,TRBV5-1,NA,TRBD1,TGCGCCAGCAGCTTGGCCGGGACAGACAATCAGCCCCAGCATTTT,CASSLAGTDNQPQHF
TRBJ2-1,TRBV28,once,TRBD1,TGTGCCAGCAGTTTACCCCGGACAGGGATCAGTGAGCAGTTCTTC,CASSLPRTGISEQFF
TRBJ2-7,TRBV9,NA,TRBD1,TGTGCCAGCAGCGTCCAGGGGGCCACCTACGAGCAGTACTTC,CASSVQGATYEQYF
TRBJ2-7,TRBV11-2,NA,NA,TGTGCCAGCAGCTTAGGACGGTCCTACGAGCAGTACTTC,CASSLGRSYEQYF
TRBJ2-1,TRBV27,NA,TRBD1,TGTGCCAGCAGATCCGGGACAGTATACAATGAGCAGTTCTTC,CASRSGTVYNEQFF
TRBJ2-5,TRBV10-3,NA,NA,TGTGCCATCAGTGAGGGGTGGGAAGAGACCCAGTACTTC,CAISEGWEETQYF
TRBJ2-3,TRBV7-9,NA,TRBD2,TGTGCCAGCGGGGGTGGACTAGGAACAGATACGCAGTATTTT,CASGGGLGTDTQYF
TRBJ1-2,TRBV29-1,NA,NA,TGCAGCGTTGAGGGTTTCTATGGCTACACCTTC,CSVEGFYGYTF
TRBJ2-3,TRBV5-5,NA,NA,TGTGCCAGCAGCTGGGGGGACAGCACAGATACGCAGTATTTT,CASSWGDSTDTQYF
TRBJ1-2,TRBV27,NA,NA,TGTGCCACGGAGGGGAAAGTAGGCGGCTACACCTTC,CATEGKVGGYTF
TRBJ2-1,TRBV27,NA,TRBD2,TGTGCCAGCAGCCGGGAGGTTCCTACTTACAATGAGCAGTTCTTC,CASSREVPTYNEQFF
TRBJ2-3,TRBV19,NA,NA,TGTGCCAGTAGACCCGGCATGGGGCAACTCACAGATACGCAGTATTTT,CASRPGMGQLTDTQYF
TRBJ2-1,TRBV15,NA,TRBD2,TGTGCCACCAGCCCTCGTATGAGACTAGCGGGCAATGAGCAGTTCTTC,CATSPRMRLAGNEQFF
TRBJ2-7,TRBV6-4,NA,TRBD2,TGTGCCAGCAGTGAGACTAGCGTCTCCTACGAGCAGTACTTC,CASSETSVSYEQYF
TRBJ2-7,TRBV7-6,NA,TRBD2,TGTGCCAGCAGCCCGGGAGGCGCCTACGAGCAGTACTTC,CASSPGGAYEQYF
TRBJ2-5,TRBV4-2,NA,NA,TGTGCCAGCAGCCCAACACTTGACAGACAAGAGACCCAGTACTTC,CASSPTLDRQETQYF
TRBJ2-7,TRBV11-2,NA,NA,TGTGCCAGCAGCTTAGGATTCAGGGGTGAGCAGTACTTC,CASSLGFRGEQYF
TRBJ2-7,TRBV11-2,NA,NA,TGTGCCAGCAAACCACTAGTAGCCTACGAGCAGTACTTC,CASKPLVAYEQYF
TRBJ1-1,TRBV6-5,NA,TRBD1,TGTGCCAGCAGTTTCGGACAGGCGGGCACTGAAGCTTTCTTT,CASSFGQAGTEAFF
TRBJ2-1,TRBV9,NA,TRBD2,TGTGCCAGCAGCTCCTGGACTAGCAGCAATGAGCAGTTCTTC,CASSSWTSSNEQFF
TRBJ2-5,TRBV27,NA,NA,TGTGCCAGCAGTTTATTCGGGGGAGACCACCAAGAGACCCAGTACTTC,CASSLFGGDHQETQYF
TRBJ1-1,TRBV4-1,NA,NA,TGCGCCAGCAGCCAAGATAGAGGTGCAGGGCGTGGTGCTTTCTTT,CASSQDRGAGRGAFF
TRBJ2-1,TRBV19,NA,TRBD2,TGTGCCAGTAGTCCCTCGGGCGGGAGAGCGGGTGAGCAGTTCTTC,CASSPSGGRAGEQFF
TRBJ1-1,TRBV5-4,NA,NA,TGTGCCAGCAGCCTCTCCTGGGGGGACACTGAAGCTTTCTTT,CASSLSWGDTEAFF
TRBJ2-3,TRBV30,NA,TRBD2,TGTGCCTGGAGTTCACTAGCGGTATTCACAGATACGCAGTATTTT,CAWSSLAVFTDTQYF
TRBJ2-3,TRBV29-1,NA,TRBD1,TGCAGCGTTGAAGGGGGCTCCGGGACAGGGGCAGATACGCAGTATTTT,CSVEGGSGTGADTQYF
TRBJ2-3,TRBV27,NA,TRBD2,TGTGCCAGCAGTGGGACTAGCGGAGATACGCAGTATTTT,CASSGTSGDTQYF
TRBJ2-7,TRBV5-5,NA,NA,TGTGCCAGCAGCTTAACAGGGTCGACCCGGGAGCAGTACTTC,CASSLTGSTREQYF
TRBJ1-1,TRBV30,few,NA,TGTGCCTGGAGGGCCGGTGGGGCTTTCGTGACTTTCTTT,CAWRAGGAFVTFF
TRBJ2-1,TRBV7-9,once,TRBD1,TGTGCCAGCAGCTCGGTACAGGGGAAAACCTACAATGAGCAGTTCTTC,CASSSVQGKTYNEQFF
TRBJ2-2,TRBV25-1,once,NA,TGTGCCAGCAGTGTAACCGGGACACTAAAGGACACCGGGGAGCTGTTTTTT,CASSVTGTLKDTGELFF
TRBJ2-3,TRBV19,NA,TRBD2,TGTGCCAGTAGTATAGGGGAGGGGTCCTCAGATACGCAGTATTTT,CASSIGEGSSDTQYF
TRBJ2-7,TRBV5-1,NA,TRBD1,TGCGCCAGCAGCTTGGAACAGGGGCTTCTTGTCGAGCAGTACTTC,CASSLEQGLLVEQYF
TRBJ2-1,TRBV7-9,NA,TRBD2,TGTGCCAGCAGCTTAAGCCGGGGACTAGCGGGAGTACCGTTCTTC,CASSLSRGLAGVPFF
TRBJ2-2,TRBV2,NA,NA,TGTGCCAGCAGAGTTCCCACCGGGGAGCTGTTTTTT,CASRVPTGELFF
TRBJ2-4,TRBV4-2,NA,NA,TGTGCCAGCAGCCAAGAGGATTCGGTGGCCAAAAACATTCAGTACTTC,CASSQEDSVAKNIQYF
TRBJ2-1,TRBV9,NA,TRBD2,TGTGCCAGCAGCGTAGAGGTTAGCGGGATTGAGCAGTTCTTC,CASSVEVSGIEQFF
TRBJ1-5,TRBV25-1,NA,NA,TGTGCCAGCGGGTCTAATCAGCCCCAGCATTTT,CASGSNQPQHF
TRBJ1-1,TRBV5-1,NA,NA,TGCGCCAGCAGCGAGGCGCTCAACACTGAAGCTTTCTTT,CASSEALNTEAFF